One and the same sample provided the 9 T cell receptor beta chains below, sequenced in a study of T cell responses to AZD1222 COVID-19 vaccine. Produced via immunoSEQ multiplex PCR; TCRdb's table is partial and in-frame only. The sample lists 110,000 to 150,000 clones, 88% seen once, with approximately 3% in the top ten. The starting material was peripheral blood, obtained 28 days after the second AZD1222 dose. Every receptor here comes from an adult who received the AZD1222 COVID-19 vaccine.

V usage is TRBV29-1 and J usage is TRBJ2-2; TRBD1 is a possible D gene (5 bases). The CDR3 runs 14 residues. Germline V gene lookup returns CDR1 SQVTM and CDR2 ANQGSEA. Trimming cost V 4 bases and J 2 bases, with 11 bases left between them. CDR3 nucleotide sequence: TGCAGCGTTGGCAGGGCCTTCAACACCGGGGAGCTGTTTTTT. It translates to CSVGRAFNTGELFF.

The gene calls are TRBV3-1 (or the pseudogene TRBV3-2) and TRBJ2-2; a possible D gene is TRBD1 (7 bases). This CDR3 contains 16 residues. The V gene's germline CDR1 is LGHDT and CDR2 YNNKEL (reference sequence). V lost 8 bases to trimming and J lost 8 bases, with 24 bases between them. The DNA of the CDR3 is TGTGCCAGCGAGCCCCGAACCGTCAGGGGGGCGGGGGAGCTGTTTTTT. Translating gives CASEPRTVRGAGELFF.

In its sample, this clone was seen a few times. The J gene is TRBJ2-5, the V gene TRBV11-2, with TRBD2 as a possible D gene (5 bases). Germline-derived CDR1 and CDR2 are SGHAT and FQNNGV. The CDR3 contains 14 residues. Trimming stripped 5 bases from V and 7 bases from J, with 17 bases between. The CDR3 loop reads CASSQSEGLRTQYF. In DNA form, the CDR3 reads TGTGCCAGCAGCCAATCCGAGGGCCTGAGGACCCAGTACTTC. Filled out from reference TRBV11-2 and TRBJ2-5, the complete variable domain reads EAGVAQSPRYKIIEKRQSVAFWCNPISGHATLYWYQQILGQGPKLLIQFQNNGVVDDSQLPKDRFSAERLKGVDSTLKIQPAKLEDSAVYLCASSQSEGLRTQYFGPGTRLLVL.

The chain recombines TRBV3-1 (or the pseudogene TRBV3-2) with TRBJ1-2; D call uncertain. The V end lost 5 bases, the J end lost 0 bases, and 10 bases lay between the germline ends. Germline V gene lookup returns CDR1 LGHDT and CDR2 YNNKEL (reference sequence). The CDR3 consists of 14 residues. The CDR3 DNA is TGTGCCAGCAGCAAGGCGGCCGCTAACTATGGCTACACCTTC. This sequence encodes CASSKAAANYGYTF.

Concerning this clone: The sample holds other DNA sequences that translate to the same CDR3. The CDR3 here is CAWSVGGDQPQHF. CDR3 nucleotide sequence: TGTGCCTGGAGTGTTGGGGGGGATCAGCCCCAGCATTTT. V and J are TRBV30 and TRBJ1-5; a weak D match, TRBD1 (5 bases). CDR3 length: 13 amino acids. Trimming stripped 0 bases from V and 5 bases from J, with 8 bases between. Germline V gives CDR1 GTSNPN, CDR2 SVGIG (reference sequence).

V usage is TRBV4-1 and J usage is TRBJ1-5; 7 bases fit TRBD1. V lost 5 bases and J lost 7; bases outside the gene matches: 5. From germline, CDR1 is MGHRA and CDR2 YSYEKL. This CDR3 region has 13 residues. In nucleotides, the CDR3 is TGCGCCAGCAGCACAGAGGGGGCCCAGCCCCAGCATTTT. Encoded protein: CASSTEGAQPQHF.

V is TRBV5-5 and J is TRBJ1-3, with D unclear. The V end lost 7 bases, the J end lost 0 bases, and 11 bases lay between the germline ends. This CDR3 comprises 14 residues. Germline CDR1 reads SGHKS; CDR2 reads YYEKEE (reference sequence). The CDR3 region is CASGNWGSGNTIYF. CDR3 nucleotides: TGTGCCAGCGGAAATTGGGGCTCTGGAAACACCATATATTTT.

The chain links TRBV5-1 to TRBJ2-2, with 7 positions matching TRBD2. V lost 0 bases, J lost 1 base, and 3 bases stayed unmatched. CDR3 length: 16 amino acids. Germline values: CDR1 SGHRS, CDR2 YFSETQ. CDR3 sequence reads: CASSLESSGNTGELFF. CDR3 DNA sequence: TGCGCCAGCAGCTTGGAGTCTAGCGGGAACACCGGGGAGCTGTTTTTT.

This clone was seen just once. J is TRBJ2-1 and V is TRBV7-3; 9 bases are shared with TRBD1. V dropped 5 bases and J dropped 9; count of bases not matched to a gene: 8. The CDR3 totals 14 residues. Germline V lookup: CDR1 SGHTA, CDR2 FQGTGA. The CDR3 is CASSPYRGHSEQFF. The DNA for the CDR3 is TGTGCCAGCAGCCCATACAGGGGGCACAGTGAGCAGTTCTTC.